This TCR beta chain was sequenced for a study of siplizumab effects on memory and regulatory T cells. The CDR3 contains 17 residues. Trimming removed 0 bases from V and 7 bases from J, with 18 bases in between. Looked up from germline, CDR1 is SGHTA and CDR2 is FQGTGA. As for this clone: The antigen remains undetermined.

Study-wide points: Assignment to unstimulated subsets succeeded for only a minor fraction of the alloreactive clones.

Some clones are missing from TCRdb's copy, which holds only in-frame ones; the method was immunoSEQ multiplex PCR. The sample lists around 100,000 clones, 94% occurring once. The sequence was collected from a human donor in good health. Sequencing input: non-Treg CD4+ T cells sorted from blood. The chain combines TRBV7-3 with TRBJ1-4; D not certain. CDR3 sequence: CASSLTPRTEDREKLFF. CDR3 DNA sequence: TGTGCCAGCAGCTTAACTCCCCGGACCGAGGATCGTGAAAAACTGTTTTTT.